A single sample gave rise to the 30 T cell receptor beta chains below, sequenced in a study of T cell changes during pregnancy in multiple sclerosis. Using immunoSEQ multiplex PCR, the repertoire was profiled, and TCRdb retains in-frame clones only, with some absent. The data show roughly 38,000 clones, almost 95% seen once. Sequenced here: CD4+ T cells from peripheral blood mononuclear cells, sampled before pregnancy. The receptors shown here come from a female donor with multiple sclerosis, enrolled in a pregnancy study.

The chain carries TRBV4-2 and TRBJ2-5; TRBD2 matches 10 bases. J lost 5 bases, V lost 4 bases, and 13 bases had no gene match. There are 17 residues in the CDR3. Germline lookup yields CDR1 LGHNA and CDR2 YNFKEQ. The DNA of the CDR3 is TGTGCCAGCAGCCGCGATACTAGCGGGACCGGGGGGGAGACCCAGTACTTC. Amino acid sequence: CASSRDTSGTGGETQYF.

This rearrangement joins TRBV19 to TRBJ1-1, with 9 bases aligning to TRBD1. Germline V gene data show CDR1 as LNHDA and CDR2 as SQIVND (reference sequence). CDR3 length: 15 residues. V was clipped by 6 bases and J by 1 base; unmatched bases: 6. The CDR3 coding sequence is TGTGCCAGTAGCAGGGACAGGGCTGGGAACACTGAAGCTTTCTTT. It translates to CASSRDRAGNTEAFF.

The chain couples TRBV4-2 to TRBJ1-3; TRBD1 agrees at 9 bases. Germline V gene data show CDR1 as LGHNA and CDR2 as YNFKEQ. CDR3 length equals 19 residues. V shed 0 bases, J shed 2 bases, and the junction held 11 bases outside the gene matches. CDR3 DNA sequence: TGTGCCAGCAGCCAAGAAGGGGGGACAGGGTGGATCGCTGGAAACACCATATATTTT. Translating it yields CASSQEGGTGWIAGNTIYF.

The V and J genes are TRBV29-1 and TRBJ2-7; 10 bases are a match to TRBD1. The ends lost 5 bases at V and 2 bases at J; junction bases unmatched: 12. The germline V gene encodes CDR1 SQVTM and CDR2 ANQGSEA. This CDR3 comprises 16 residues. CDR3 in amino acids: CSVNLSGTGAPYEQYF. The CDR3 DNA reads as TGCAGCGTTAATCTATCCGGGACAGGGGCTCCCTACGAGCAGTACTTC.

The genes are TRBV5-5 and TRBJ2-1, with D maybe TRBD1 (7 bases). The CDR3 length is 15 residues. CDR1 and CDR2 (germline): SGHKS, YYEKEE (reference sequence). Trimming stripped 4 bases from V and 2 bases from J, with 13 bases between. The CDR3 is CASSNGGTAYNEQFF. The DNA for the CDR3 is TGTGCCAGCAGCAATGGCGGGACAGCCTACAATGAGCAGTTCTTC.

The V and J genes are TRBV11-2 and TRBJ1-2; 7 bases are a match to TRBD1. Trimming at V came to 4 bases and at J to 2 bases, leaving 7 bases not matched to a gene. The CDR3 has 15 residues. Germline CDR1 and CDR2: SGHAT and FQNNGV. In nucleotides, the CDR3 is TGTGCCAGCAGCTCTAGTCCGGGACAGAACTATGGCTACACCTTC. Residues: CASSSSPGQNYGYTF.

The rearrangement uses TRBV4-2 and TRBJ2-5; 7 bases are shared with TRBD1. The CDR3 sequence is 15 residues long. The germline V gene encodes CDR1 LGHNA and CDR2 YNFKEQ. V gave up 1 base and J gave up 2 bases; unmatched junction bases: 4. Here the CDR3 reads CASSQGGTVQETQYF. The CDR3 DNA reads TGTGCCAGCAGCCAAGGGGGGACAGTACAAGAGACCCAGTACTTC.

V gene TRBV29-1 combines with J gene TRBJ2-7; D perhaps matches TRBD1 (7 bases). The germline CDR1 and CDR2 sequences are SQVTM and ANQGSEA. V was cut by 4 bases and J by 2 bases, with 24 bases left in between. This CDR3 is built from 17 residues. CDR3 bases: TGCAGCGTTGTGGCCGGCGGGCAGGGGGGACTTCCCTACGAGCAGTACTTC. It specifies CSVVAGGQGGLPYEQYF.

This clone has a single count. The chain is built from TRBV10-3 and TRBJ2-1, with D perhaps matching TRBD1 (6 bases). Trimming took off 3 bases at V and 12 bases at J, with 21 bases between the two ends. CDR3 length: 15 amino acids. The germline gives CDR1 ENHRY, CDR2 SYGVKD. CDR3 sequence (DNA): TGTGCCATCAGTGATCCAACAGGGTCCGTGGCGGGGCAGTTCTTC. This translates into CAISDPTGSVAGQFF.

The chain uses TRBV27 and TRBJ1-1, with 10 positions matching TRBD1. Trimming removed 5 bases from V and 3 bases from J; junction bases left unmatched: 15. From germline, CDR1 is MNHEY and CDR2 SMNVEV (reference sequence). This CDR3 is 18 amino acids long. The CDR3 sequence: CASSTPPGTGVGDTEAFF. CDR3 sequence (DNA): TGTGCCAGCAGTACCCCCCCCGGGACAGGGGTGGGGGACACTGAAGCTTTCTTT.

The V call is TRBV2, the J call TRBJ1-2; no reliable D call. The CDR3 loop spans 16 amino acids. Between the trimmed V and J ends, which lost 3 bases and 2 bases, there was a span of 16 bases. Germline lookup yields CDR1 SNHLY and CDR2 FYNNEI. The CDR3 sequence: CASSEPYTGSNYGYTF. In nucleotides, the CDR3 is TGTGCCAGCAGTGAGCCCTATACGGGATCCAACTATGGCTACACCTTC.

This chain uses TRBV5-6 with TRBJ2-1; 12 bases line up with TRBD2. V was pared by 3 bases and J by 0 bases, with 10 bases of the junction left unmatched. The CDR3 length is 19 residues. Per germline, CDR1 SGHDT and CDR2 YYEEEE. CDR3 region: CASSSPLAGGSFSYNEQFF. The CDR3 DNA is TGTGCCAGCAGCTCACCACTAGCGGGAGGCTCCTTCTCCTACAATGAGCAGTTCTTC.

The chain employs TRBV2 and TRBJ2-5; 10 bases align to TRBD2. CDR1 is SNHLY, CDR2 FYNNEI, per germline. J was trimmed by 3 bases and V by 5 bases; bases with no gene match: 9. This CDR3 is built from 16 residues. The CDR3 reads CASSPWLAGAKETQYF. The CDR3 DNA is TGTGCCAGCAGTCCCTGGCTAGCGGGAGCGAAAGAGACCCAGTACTTC.

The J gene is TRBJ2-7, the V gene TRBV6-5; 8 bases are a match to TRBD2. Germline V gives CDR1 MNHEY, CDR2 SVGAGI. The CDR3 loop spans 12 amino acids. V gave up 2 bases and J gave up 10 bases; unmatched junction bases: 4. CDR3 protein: CASSYGSGSQYF. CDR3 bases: TGTGCCAGCAGTTACGGAAGCGGGAGCCAGTACTTC.

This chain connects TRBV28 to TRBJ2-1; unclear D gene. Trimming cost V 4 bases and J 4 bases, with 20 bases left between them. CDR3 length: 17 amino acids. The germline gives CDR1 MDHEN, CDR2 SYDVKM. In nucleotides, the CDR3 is TGTGCCAGCAGTTCACAAATTGCGTGGGCAAAATACAATGAGCAGTTCTTC. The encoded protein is CASSSQIAWAKYNEQFF.

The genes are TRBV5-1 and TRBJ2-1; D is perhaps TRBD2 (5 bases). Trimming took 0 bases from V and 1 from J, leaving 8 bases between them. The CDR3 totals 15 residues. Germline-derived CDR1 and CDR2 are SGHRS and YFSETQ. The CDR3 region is CASSLAAGSYNEQFF. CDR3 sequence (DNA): TGCGCCAGCAGCTTGGCTGCGGGTTCCTACAATGAGCAGTTCTTC.

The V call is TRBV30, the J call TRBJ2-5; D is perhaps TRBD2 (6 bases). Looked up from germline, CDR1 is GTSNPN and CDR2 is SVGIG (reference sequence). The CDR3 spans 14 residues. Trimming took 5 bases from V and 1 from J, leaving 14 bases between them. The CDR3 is CAWGIGGRQETQYF. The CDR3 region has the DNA TGTGCCTGGGGAATCGGGGGTCGCCAAGAGACCCAGTACTTC.

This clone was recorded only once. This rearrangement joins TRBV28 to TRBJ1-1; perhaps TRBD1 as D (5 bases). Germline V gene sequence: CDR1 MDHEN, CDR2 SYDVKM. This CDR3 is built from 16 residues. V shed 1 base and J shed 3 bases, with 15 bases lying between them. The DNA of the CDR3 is TGTGCCAGCAGTTTATCCGGAAGGGGCGGGGACACTGAAGCTTTCTTT. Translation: CASSLSGRGGDTEAFF.

CDR3 DNA sequence: TGTGCCAGCAGTTCAGGTTTTGGTAGCGGAAGCCTCCGGACCCAGTACTTC. Translation: CASSSGFGSGSLRTQYF. V is TRBV28 and J is TRBJ2-5, with TRBD2 as a possible D gene (6 bases). The CDR3 totals 17 residues. The germline V gene encodes CDR1 MDHEN and CDR2 SYDVKM. V dropped 4 bases and J dropped 7 bases, with 25 bases sitting between them.

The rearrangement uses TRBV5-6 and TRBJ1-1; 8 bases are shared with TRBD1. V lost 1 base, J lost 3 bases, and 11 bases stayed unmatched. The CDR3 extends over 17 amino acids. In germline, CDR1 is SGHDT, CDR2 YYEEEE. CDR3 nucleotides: TGTGCCAGCAGCTTGCGCGGACAGGGTCCCGGGTACACTGAAGCTTTCTTT. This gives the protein CASSLRGQGPGYTEAFF.

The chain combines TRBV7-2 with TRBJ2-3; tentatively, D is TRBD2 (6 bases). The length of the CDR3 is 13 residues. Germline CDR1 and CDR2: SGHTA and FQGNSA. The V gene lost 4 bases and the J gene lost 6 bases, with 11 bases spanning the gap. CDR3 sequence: CASSSLGRDTQYF. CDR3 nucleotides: TGTGCCAGCAGCTCCCTAGGGAGGGATACGCAGTATTTT. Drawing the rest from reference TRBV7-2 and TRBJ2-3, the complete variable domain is GAGVSQSPSNKVTEKGKDVELRCDPISGHTALYWYRQSLGQGLEFLIYFQGNSAPDKSGLPSDRFSAERTGGSVSTLTIQRTQQEDSAVYLCASSSLGRDTQYFGPGTRLTVL.

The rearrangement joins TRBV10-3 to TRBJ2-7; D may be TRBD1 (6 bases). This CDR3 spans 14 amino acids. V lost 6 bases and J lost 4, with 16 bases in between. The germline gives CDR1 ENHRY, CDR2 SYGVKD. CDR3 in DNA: TGTGCCATCAGGGATAACAGGGCTTCATACGAGCAGTACTTC. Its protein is CAIRDNRASYEQYF.

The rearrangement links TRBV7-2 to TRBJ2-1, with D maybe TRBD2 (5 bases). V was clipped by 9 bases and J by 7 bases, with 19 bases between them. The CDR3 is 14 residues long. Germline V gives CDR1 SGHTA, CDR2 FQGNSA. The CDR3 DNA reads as TGTGCCAGTACACAGCTGGCCCCGGGGAATGAGCAGTTCTTC. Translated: CASTQLAPGNEQFF.

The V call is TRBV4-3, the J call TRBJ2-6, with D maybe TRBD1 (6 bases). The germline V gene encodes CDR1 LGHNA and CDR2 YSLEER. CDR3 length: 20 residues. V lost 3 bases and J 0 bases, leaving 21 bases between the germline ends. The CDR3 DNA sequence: TGCGCCAGCAGCCAGTACAGCCCGGGTCAGGGGATCTCTGGGGCCAACGTCCTGACTTTC. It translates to CASSQYSPGQGISGANVLTF.

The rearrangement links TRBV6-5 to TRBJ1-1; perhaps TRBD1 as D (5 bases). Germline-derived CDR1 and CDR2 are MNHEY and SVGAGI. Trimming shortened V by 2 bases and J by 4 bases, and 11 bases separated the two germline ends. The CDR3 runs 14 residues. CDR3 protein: CASSYGGVGTEAFF. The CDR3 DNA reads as TGTGCCAGCAGTTACGGAGGGGTGGGCACTGAAGCTTTCTTT.

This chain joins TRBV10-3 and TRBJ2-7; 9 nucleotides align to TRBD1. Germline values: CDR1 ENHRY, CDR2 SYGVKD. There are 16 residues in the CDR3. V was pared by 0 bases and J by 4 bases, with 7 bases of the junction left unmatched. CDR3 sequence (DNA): TGTGCCATCAGTGAGTCGGGGAGACAGGGGGTGTACGAGCAGTACTTC. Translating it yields CAISESGRQGVYEQYF.

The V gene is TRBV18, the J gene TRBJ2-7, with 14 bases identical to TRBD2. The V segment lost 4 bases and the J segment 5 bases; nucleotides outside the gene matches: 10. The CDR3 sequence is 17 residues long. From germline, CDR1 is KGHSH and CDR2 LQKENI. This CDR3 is CASSLGTSGSRTHEQYF. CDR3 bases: TGTGCCAGCTCACTAGGGACTAGCGGGAGTCGAACCCACGAGCAGTACTTC.

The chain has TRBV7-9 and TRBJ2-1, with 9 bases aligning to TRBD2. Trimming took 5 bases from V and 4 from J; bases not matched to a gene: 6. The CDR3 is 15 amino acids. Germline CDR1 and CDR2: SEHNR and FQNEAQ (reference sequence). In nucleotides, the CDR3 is TGTGCCAGCAGCCATGAGCGGGAGGCTTACAATGAGCAGTTCTTC. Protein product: CASSHEREAYNEQFF.

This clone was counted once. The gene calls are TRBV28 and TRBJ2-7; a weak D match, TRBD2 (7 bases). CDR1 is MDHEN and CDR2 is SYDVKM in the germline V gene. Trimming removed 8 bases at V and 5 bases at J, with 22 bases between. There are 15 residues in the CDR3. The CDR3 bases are TGTGCCAGCGGCTTATCGGGGGGCAGAGTCCACGAGCAGTACTTC. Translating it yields CASGLSGGRVHEQYF.

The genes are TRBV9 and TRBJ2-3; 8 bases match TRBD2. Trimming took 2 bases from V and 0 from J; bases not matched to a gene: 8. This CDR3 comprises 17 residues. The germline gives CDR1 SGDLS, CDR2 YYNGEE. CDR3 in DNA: TGTGCCAGCAGCGTTCGGCAGCGGGAGAGTAGCACAGATACGCAGTATTTT. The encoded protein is CASSVRQRESSTDTQYF.